This is a list of T cell receptor beta chains from one sample in a study of Graves' ophthalmopathy and Graves' hyperthyroidism. TCRdb processed the multiplex PCR reads anew with MiXCR; each CDR3 protein has one entry. The sample contains some 1.1 million distinct CDR3 sequences, approximately 35% of which appear only once. Sequenced material: peripheral blood or thyroid tissue (not recorded which). Receptor source: an adult man with Graves' hyperthyroidism. Both conserved end residues are trimmed from each CDR3.

TRBV4-2	ASSQDNVGTGKQH
TRBV12-3/TRBV12-4	ASSIRTGGGEQY
TRBV11-2	ASSLAFDYEQY
TRBV4-3	ASSRADYNGYT
TRBV20-1	SARERTGGFSNQPQH
TRBV19	ARAGRHEETQY
TRBV7-9	ASSQDRVLFQH
TRBV15	ATSREGRHNTEAF
TRBV10-3	ASSYFSARDSKETQY
TRBV10-2	ASRRDSLLNYGHT
TRBV19	ASSISRRITMNTEAF
TRBV4-1	ASSQSGQVFDQPQH
TRBV19	ASLRPGQGAPMYSTEAF
TRBV20-1	SPSGGPQETQY
TRBV28	ASSSPPGQGVHEQY
TRBV7-7	ASSLRGGGEETQY
TRBV20-1	SARDTVRSTEAF
TRBV20-1	SVDADYNSPLH
TRBV7-2	ASKASGSQLSYEQY
TRBV7-3	ASSQPYSGDTEAF
TRBV12-3/TRBV12-4	ASSAGTLYQETQY
TRBV5-1	ASSRVQGEISYEQY
TRBV29-1	SITQGQAF
TRBV2	ASSPSTVPYGYT
TRBV2	ASSVGGQGAGQPQH
TRBV7-9	ASSQGASGTGGYEQY
TRBV25-1	ASSQAPGQGNTEAF
TRBV10-3	AISEGQGFGAF
TRBV20-1	SARDHATGVVLNNQPQH
TRBV7-2	ASRRTSGGAGQETQY
TRBV10-3	AISESISRDSQGYT
TRBV24-1	ATSDTGLAGEDEQY
TRBV6-5	ASSYSRLAGDLTGELF
TRBV20-1	SVTLNTEAF
TRBV2	ASKSRTYEQY
TRBV7-2	ASSLDRFNQPQH
TRBV20-1	SARGASGGPRYEQY
TRBV29-1	SVARALSYEQY
TRBV4-1	ASSQVKGQYEQY
TRBV18	ASSPKGDSYTEAF
TRBV10-2	ASSEPDRAFIFGYT
TRBV19	ASYKAGSNQPQH
TRBV29-1	SPSRPDRVNEKLF
TRBV7-2	ASSSQGGPFSNQPQH
TRBV7-8	ASSSERGTGELF
TRBV20-1	SADRGSANVLT
TRBV7-9	ASSRVGYPSRETQY
TRBV10-3	AISEGRTGYEQY
TRBV12-3/TRBV12-4	ASSLVGASSYEQY
TRBV7-6	ASSLTGTRGEQY
TRBV5-6	ASSLVGGASDHSPLH
TRBV12-3/TRBV12-4	ASSLFGAYEQY
TRBV7-9	ASSNRLVAEQY
TRBV20-1	SANDPRGRKETQY
TRBV10-2	ASSDSRQGAQQY
TRBV12-3/TRBV12-4	ASSFWGRGHNYGYT
TRBV7-2	ASSPRDRGRADQPQH
TRBV7-9	ASRRDRGNEAF
TRBV6-2/TRBV6-3	ASSSGELY
TRBV2	ASSEAGTTLAF